Below are 23 T cell receptor beta chains sequenced from a single sample in a study of T cells in Graves' hyperthyroidism and ophthalmopathy. The source material, RNA transcripts, was used to amplify TCR beta CDR3 regions. HTBI primers were the set used in a first-round RT-PCR of the TCR CDR3. TCRdb reprocessed the multiplex PCR reads with MiXCR, giving one entry per CDR3 protein. Seen here are hundreds of thousands of distinct CDR3 sequences, roughly 15% observed once, and the top ten hold about 12%. The sample comprised blood. These receptors originate from a young man with Graves' ophthalmopathy.

This clonotype was counted ten times or more. The chain recombines TRBV7-8 with TRBJ2-5; TRBD1 aligns across 9 bases. From germline, CDR1 is SGHVS and CDR2 FQNEAQ. Germline trimming cut 5 bases from V and 5 bases from J; bases unmatched to any gene: 6. The CDR3 sequence is 14 residues long. CDR3 residues: CASSQGQGWETQYF. The CDR3 DNA sequence: TGTGCCAGCAGCCAGGGACAGGGTTGGGAGACCCAGTACTTC.

This clonotype was counted at least ten times. The J gene is TRBJ2-3, the V gene TRBV6-1, with D perhaps assigned TRBD1 or TRBD2 (5 bases each). CDR3 length: 14 amino acids. The germline gives CDR1 MNHNS, CDR2 SASEGT. Between the trimmed V and J ends, which lost 6 bases and 2 bases, there was a span of 12 bases. The CDR3: CASSRDLHTDTQYF. CDR3 nucleotides: TGTGCCAGCAGCCGGGACCTGCACACAGATACGCAGTATTTT.

This clonotype was counted at least ten times. This chain uses TRBV2 with TRBJ1-1, with D maybe TRBD1 (6 bases). Trimming shortened V by 10 bases and J by 1 base, and 13 bases separated the two germline ends. The germline gives CDR1 SNHLY, CDR2 FYNNEI. The CDR3 totals 13 residues. CDR3 in amino acids: CAIPGQQNTEAFF. CDR3 sequence (DNA): TGTGCCATTCCGGGACAACAGAACACTGAAGCTTTCTTT.

The V call is TRBV18, the J call TRBJ1-5; D is uncertain. The length of the CDR3 is 15 residues. V was shortened by 3 bases and J by 4 bases, with 13 bases between the two germline ends. Germline CDR1 KGHSH, CDR2 LQKENI. In nucleotides, the CDR3 is TGTGCCAGCTCACCGGGCCGGGGAATAAATCAGCCCCAGCATTTT. Its protein product is CASSPGRGINQPQHF.

This clonotype was seen many times. The rearrangement joins TRBV7-8 to TRBJ2-7, with unresolved D. The germline V gene encodes CDR1 SGHVS and CDR2 FQNEAQ. The ends were cut back, 4 bases at V and 2 bases at J, with 15 bases in the middle. There are 15 residues in the CDR3. The CDR3 here is CASSYDFARTYEQYF. In DNA, the CDR3 is TGTGCCAGCAGCTATGACTTTGCCAGGACCTACGAGCAGTACTTC.

The chain employs TRBV6-1 and TRBJ2-1, with TRBD2 matching over 7 bases. Germline V lookup: CDR1 MNHNS, CDR2 SASEGT. CDR3 size: 14 residues. V was clipped by 6 bases and J by 2 bases; unmatched bases: 4. The CDR3 region is CASSRDYTYNEQFF. CDR3 DNA: TGTGCCAGCAGCCGGGACTATACCTACAATGAGCAGTTCTTC.

The V gene is TRBV5-6, the J gene TRBJ1-6, with D hard to call. V was shortened by 4 bases and J by 8 bases, with 7 bases between the two germline ends. Germline V gene lookup returns CDR1 SGHDT and CDR2 YYEEEE. The CDR3 is made up of 12 amino acids. CDR3 residues: CASSGSDSPLHF. The CDR3 DNA reads as TGTGCCAGCAGCGGCAGTGATTCACCCCTCCACTTT.

This clonotype was seen repeatedly, ten times or more. The chain has TRBV5-1 and TRBJ2-3; D may be TRBD2 (6 bases). Germline lookup yields CDR1 SGHRS and CDR2 YFSETQ. The CDR3 spans 14 residues. Trimming took off 2 bases at V and 4 bases at J, with 11 bases between the two ends. CDR3 nucleotides: TGCGCCAGCAGCTTTAGGTCTAGCGCAGATACGCAGTATTTT. Translation: CASSFRSSADTQYF.

This clonotype was recorded many times. V and J are TRBV7-3 and TRBJ2-7; D is ambiguous. The CDR3 is 13 residues long. With 1 base removed from V and 4 bases from J, the gap between germline ends came to 8 bases. Germline CDR1 and CDR2: SGHTA and FQGTGA. The CDR3 DNA reads as TGTGCCAGCAGCTTAAATCTGGGGTACGAGCAGTACTTC. Translating gives CASSLNLGYEQYF.

At least ten counts were recorded for this clonotype. The V and J genes are TRBV6-1 and TRBJ1-5; TRBD1 agrees at 10 bases. Germline values: CDR1 MNHNS, CDR2 SASEGT. After removal of 6 bases from V and 5 bases from J, the junction contained 1 base not matched to a gene. The CDR3 has 13 residues. The chain's CDR3 is CASSGQGDQPQHF. The CDR3 DNA reads TGTGCCAGCAGCGGACAGGGGGATCAGCCCCAGCATTTT.

This clonotype appeared many times. The rearrangement links TRBV15 to TRBJ2-1; D remains unclear. V lost 4 bases and J lost 2, with 15 bases in between. The CDR3 runs 16 residues. Germline values: CDR1 LNHNV, CDR2 YYDKDF (reference sequence). CDR3 residues: CATSTTNDRTYNEQFF. The CDR3 DNA sequence: TGTGCCACCAGCACCACAAACGACCGGACCTACAATGAGCAGTTCTTC. Filled out from reference TRBV15 and TRBJ2-1, the complete variable domain reads DAMVIQNPRYQVTQFGKPVTLSCSQTLNHNVMYWYQQKSSQAPKLLFHYYDKDFNNEADTPDNFQSRRPNTSFCFLDIRSPGLGDTAMYLCATSTTNDRTYNEQFFGPGTRLTVL.

This clonotype showed up many times. The rearrangement uses TRBV30 and TRBJ1-2; the D is unclear. V lost 6 bases and J lost 1, with 24 bases in between. The V gene's germline CDR1 is GTSNPN and CDR2 SVGIG (reference sequence). The CDR3 consists of 17 residues. CDR3 bases: TGTGCCTGCAAAACAGCGCACCTACAGCCAAATAACTATGGCTACACCTTC. Amino acids: CACKTAHLQPNNYGYTF.

This clonotype was seen at least ten times. This sequence joins TRBV29-1 and TRBJ2-5, with D perhaps TRBD1 (6 bases). Trimming removed 6 bases at V and 4 bases at J, with 24 bases between. The CDR3 totals 16 residues. Germline CDR1 reads SQVTM; CDR2 reads ANQGSEA. This CDR3 reads CSVEDSVVSSRETQYF. As DNA, the CDR3 is TGCAGCGTGGAGGACAGCGTTGTATCAAGTAGAGAGACCCAGTACTTC.

The chain recombines TRBV5-1 with TRBJ2-2; tentatively, D is TRBD2 (5 bases). With 0 bases removed from V and 6 bases from J, the gap between germline ends came to 9 bases. In germline, CDR1 is SGHRS, CDR2 YFSETQ. The CDR3 sequence is 14 residues long. The CDR3 reads CASSLGGSPGELFF. As DNA, the CDR3 is TGCGCCAGCAGCTTGGGAGGGAGTCCCGGGGAGCTGTTTTTT.

As to this clonotype: Given a much more abundant clone one base away, this may be a read error. V and J are TRBV10-3 and TRBJ2-3; D gene uncertain. V was clipped by 3 bases and J by 0 bases, with 4 bases between them. CDR3 length: 13 residues. Germline assignment: CDR1 ENHRY and CDR2 SYGVKD. CDR3 DNA sequence: TGTGCCATCAGTGACTCTAGCACAGATACGCAGTATTTT. It yields the protein CAISDSSTDTQYF.

The sample holds many counts of this clonotype. This chain joins TRBV6-1 and TRBJ1-2, with 7 bases aligning to TRBD1. Germline CDR1 is MNHNS and CDR2 is SASEGT. Germline trimming cut 6 bases from V and 5 bases from J; bases unmatched to any gene: 3. This CDR3 is 12 amino acids long. CDR3 in amino acids: CASRTTGYGYTF. The CDR3 bases are TGTGCCAGCAGAACGACAGGGTATGGCTACACCTTC.

This clonotype showed up just a few times. The chain carries TRBV9 and TRBJ2-1, with 7 bases lining up with TRBD1. Germline V gene sequence: CDR1 SGDLS, CDR2 YYNGEE. The ends lost 4 bases at V and 4 bases at J; junction bases unmatched: 11. This CDR3 region has 16 residues. The CDR3 is CASSPSVQGIYNEQFF. The CDR3 DNA reads TGTGCCAGCAGCCCCTCCGTACAGGGGATATACAATGAGCAGTTCTTC.

The sample holds a few counts of this clonotype. This rearrangement joins TRBV10-1 to TRBJ2-3, with TRBD1 matching over 7 bases. The CDR3 consists of 12 residues. Trimming at V came to 10 bases and at J to 2 bases, leaving 3 bases not matched to a gene. Germline CDR1 reads WNHNN; CDR2 reads SYGVQD (reference sequence). The CDR3 DNA reads TGCGCCACCGGACAGGCCACAGATACGCAGTATTTT. Translation: CATGQATDTQYF.

As for this clonotype: Just one base apart from a much larger clone, this may be a read error. This chain connects TRBV10-3 to TRBJ1-5, with 11 bases fitting TRBD1. This CDR3 is 15 amino acids long. The V gene's germline CDR1 is ENHRY and CDR2 SYGVKD. V lost 11 bases, J lost 5 bases, and 11 bases stayed unmatched. This chain's CDR3 is CACSTGQGAHQPQHF. For the CDR3, the DNA is TGTGCCTGCAGTACTGGACAGGGGGCTCATCAGCCCCAGCATTTT.

The chain couples TRBV7-6 to TRBJ2-7; D unclear. Germline lookup yields CDR1 SGHVS and CDR2 FNYEAQ. This CDR3 is 13 amino acids long. Trimming removed 2 bases at V and 5 bases at J, with 10 bases between. The CDR3: CASSLKIGNEQYF. CDR3 nucleotides: TGTGCCAGCAGCTTAAAGATAGGCAACGAGCAGTACTTC.

This clonotype was counted many times. Relative to the germline gene, one junction end is altered; a read error may explain this. The rearrangement joins TRBV18 to TRBJ2-5; 7 nucleotides match TRBD2. Germline CDR1 reads KGHSH; CDR2 reads LQKENI. The CDR3 consists of 14 residues. This CDR3 reads CASSPGDYQETQCF. For the CDR3, the DNA is TGTGCCAGCTCACCCGGGGACTACCAAGAGACCCAGTGCTTC.

This clonotype was observed many times. The chain uses TRBV4-1 and TRBJ2-7, with D perhaps TRBD1 (5 bases). The germline V and J ends were trimmed by 5 bases and 3 bases, with 11 bases remaining between them. The CDR3 spans 13 residues. In germline, CDR1 is MGHRA, CDR2 YSYEKL. CDR3 sequence (DNA): TGCGCCAGCAGCGTTTCCGACAGCTACGAGCAGTACTTC. Its protein is CASSVSDSYEQYF.

This clonotype was seen at least ten times. This chain links TRBV10-1 with TRBJ2-5; D not certain. V was cut by 3 bases and J by 4 bases, with 9 bases left in between. The CDR3 totals 13 residues. The germline V gene encodes CDR1 WNHNN and CDR2 SYGVQD (reference sequence). CDR3 amino acids: CASSEGFRETQYF. Here the CDR3 DNA reads TGCGCCAGCAGTGAAGGGTTTCGAGAGACCCAGTACTTC.